The sequence of this T cell receptor (beta chain) was determined in a study of cytomegalovirus exposure and HLA in healthy donors. CDR3 length: 15 residues. Germline loops: CDR1 SGHRS, CDR2 YFSETQ. V dropped 3 bases and J dropped 4; count of bases not matched to a gene: 5. General study points: Researchers reported in a later analysis that a missense DCLRE1C variant was tied to TCR beta V- and J-gene trimming. Prior analysis indicated that the majority of TCR beta V segments exhibited productivity approximately 87% or approximately 30% of the time.

Details on this clone: What it binds is unknown.

PCR involved 60 Vbeta and 13 Jbeta primers. Produced via immunoSEQ multiplex PCR; TCRdb's table is partial and in-frame only. The data show some 130,000 clones, about 74% seen once. The TCR comes from a man aged 25 to 40 in good health and CMV-seronegative. The chain has TRBV5-1 and TRBJ2-5; 11 positions match TRBD1. What was sequenced was PBMCs. CDR3 nucleotide sequence: TGCGCCAGCAGCTCTGGACAGGGGGCGGGAGAGACCCAGTACTTC. Translating it yields CASSSGQGAGETQYF.